Listed below are T cell receptor beta chains from one sample, sequenced in a study of T cell responses to AZD1222 COVID-19 vaccine. Method: immunoSEQ multiplex PCR; TCRdb's copy keeps in-frame clones and lacks some. The table lists 140,000 to 150,000 clones, under 95% of them singletons. The sequencing here drew on peripheral blood, taken on day 0 of MenACWY control vaccination. These receptors were obtained from an adult in good health. Both conserved end residues are trimmed from each CDR3. A D gene is named only where the DNA matches it firmly.

V gene: TRBV12-3/TRBV12-4; J gene: TRBJ2-7; D gene: .; CDR3 protein: ASSFALYEQY
V gene: TRBV27; J gene: TRBJ1-1; D gene: TRBD1; CDR3 protein: ASSRDRSNTEAF
V gene: TRBV28; J gene: TRBJ1-2; D gene: .; CDR3 protein: ASSFNYGYT
V gene: TRBV19; J gene: TRBJ1-4; D gene: .; CDR3 protein: ASSIGGGVNEKLF
V gene: TRBV4-1; J gene: TRBJ1-1; D gene: TRBD1; CDR3 protein: ASSPRTGTNTEAF
V gene: TRBV3-1/TRBV3-2; J gene: TRBJ1-3; D gene: .; CDR3 protein: ASSATGWGNTIY
V gene: TRBV5-1; J gene: TRBJ1-5; D gene: .; CDR3 protein: ASSSGTLGQPQH
V gene: TRBV27; J gene: TRBJ1-4; D gene: .; CDR3 protein: ASSSGLGGVEKLF
V gene: TRBV6-6; J gene: TRBJ2-3; D gene: .; CDR3 protein: ASSRRDTKQDTQY
V gene: TRBV5-1; J gene: TRBJ2-3; D gene: TRBD2; CDR3 protein: ASSWVGAGPTDTQY
V gene: TRBV30; J gene: TRBJ1-1; D gene: .; CDR3 protein: AWGGLGNTEAF